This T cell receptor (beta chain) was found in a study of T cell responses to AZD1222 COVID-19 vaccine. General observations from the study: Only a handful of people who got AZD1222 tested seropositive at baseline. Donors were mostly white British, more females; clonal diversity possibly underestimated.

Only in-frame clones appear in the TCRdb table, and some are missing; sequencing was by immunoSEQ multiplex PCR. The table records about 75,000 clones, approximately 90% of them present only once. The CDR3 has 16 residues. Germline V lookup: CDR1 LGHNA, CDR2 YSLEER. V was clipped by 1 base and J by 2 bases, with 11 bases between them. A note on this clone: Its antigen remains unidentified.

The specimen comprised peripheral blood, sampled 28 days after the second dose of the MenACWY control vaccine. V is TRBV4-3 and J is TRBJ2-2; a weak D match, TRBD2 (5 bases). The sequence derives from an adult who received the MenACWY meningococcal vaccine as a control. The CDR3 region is CASSQGRSRNTGELFF. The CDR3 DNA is TGCGCCAGCAGCCAAGGGAGGTCAAGAAACACCGGGGAGCTGTTTTTT.